Reported below is one T cell receptor (beta chain). Its antigen is not known. V dropped 1 base and J dropped 9; count of bases not matched to a gene: 10. Per the germline V gene, CDR1 is SGHRS and CDR2 is YFSETQ. The CDR3 extends over 17 amino acids. TCR alpha and TCR beta cDNA libraries with sample barcodes and UMIs came from 5'RACE using constant-segment primers. Each CDR3 protein gets one entry after TCRdb re-called the 5' RACE reads with MiXCR. Among 350,000 to 500,000 distinct CDR3 sequences listed, 23% were seen once. The data derive from a study of T-cell memory formation after mild COVID-19. Overall study findings and caveats: Contracting clones, day 15 to 85, had balanced CD4/CD8, and later expanders favored CD4+. Chiefly within CM and EM were the contracting CD4+ clones; CD8+ ones were within EMRA. A second wave of clones peaked on day 37, and their SARS-CoV-2 specificity went unconfirmed.

The rearrangement uses TRBV5-1 and TRBJ2-1; 13 positions agree with TRBD2. The sequenced sample was PBMCs or a T cell subset sorted from them (not recorded which). This TCR was sampled from an adult woman who had mild COVID-19 (a few samples of this study predate the infection). Cell type and time point are not known. CDR3 DNA sequence: TGCGCCAGCAGCTTGAGTCCCACTAGCGGGAGGGCGGGTGAGCAGTTCTTC. Its protein is CASSLSPTSGRAGEQFF.